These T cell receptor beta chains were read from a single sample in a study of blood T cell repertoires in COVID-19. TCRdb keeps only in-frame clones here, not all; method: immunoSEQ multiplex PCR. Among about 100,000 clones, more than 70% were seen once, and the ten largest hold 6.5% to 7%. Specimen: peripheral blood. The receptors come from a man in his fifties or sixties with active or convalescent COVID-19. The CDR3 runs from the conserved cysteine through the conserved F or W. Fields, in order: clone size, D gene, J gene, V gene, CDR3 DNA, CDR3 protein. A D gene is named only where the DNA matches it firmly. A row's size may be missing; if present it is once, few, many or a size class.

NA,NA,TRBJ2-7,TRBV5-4,TGTGCCAGCAGCTTTGATCGGGGTAGCTGGTACGAGCAGTACTTC,CASSFDRGSWYEQYF
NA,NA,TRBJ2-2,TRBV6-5,TGTGCCAGCAAACAGGGTCCCCCCGGGGAGCTGTTTTTT,CASKQGPPGELFF
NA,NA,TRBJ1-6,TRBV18,TGTGCCAGCTCACCACTTCCGGCAGGAAAGGAATCACCCCTCCACTTT,CASSPLPAGKESPLHF
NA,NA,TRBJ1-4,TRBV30,TGTGCCTGGTCGACAGGAGATGAAAAACTGTTTTTT,CAWSTGDEKLFF
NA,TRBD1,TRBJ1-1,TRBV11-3,TGTGCCAGCAGCTCCGAGACAGGGGTAGCTTTCTTT,CASSSETGVAFF
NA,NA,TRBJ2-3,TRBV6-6,TGTGCCAGCAGTTACTCGAGAGGAGTTTCAGATACGCAGTATTTT,CASSYSRGVSDTQYF
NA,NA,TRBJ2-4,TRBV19,TGTGCCAGTAGTATATCACAGGAAAACATTCAGTACTTC,CASSISQENIQYF
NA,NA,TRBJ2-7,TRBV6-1,TGTGCCAGCAGTGAAGTCGGTTCCTCCTACGAGCAGTACTTC,CASSEVGSSYEQYF
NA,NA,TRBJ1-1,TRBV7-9,TGTGCCAGCAGCTTAACAGGGAAAAACACTGAAGCTTTCTTT,CASSLTGKNTEAFF
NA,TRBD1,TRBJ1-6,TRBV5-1,TGCGCCAGCAGCCAGGGACAGGGGGCACAGTCACCCCTCCACTTT,CASSQGQGAQSPLHF
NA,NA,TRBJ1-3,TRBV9,TGTGCCAGCAGCGATAGGACAGACGTCTCTGGAAACACCATATATTTT,CASSDRTDVSGNTIYF
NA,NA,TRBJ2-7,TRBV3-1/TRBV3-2,TGTGCCAGCAGCCAAGAGCCCCAGGGAATTTACGAGCAGTACTTC,CASSQEPQGIYEQYF
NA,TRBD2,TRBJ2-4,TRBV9,TGTGCCAGCAGCGTAGACGGGACTAGCGGGTTCAACTTC,CASSVDGTSGFNF
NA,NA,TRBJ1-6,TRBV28,TGTGCCAGCAGTCCTTTAGACTCTTATTCACCCCTCCACTTT,CASSPLDSYSPLHF
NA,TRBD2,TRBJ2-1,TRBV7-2,TGTGCCAGCAGCTTAGCCCGGACTAGCGGGAGGGCCGGCTCCTACAATGAGCAGTTCTTC,CASSLARTSGRAGSYNEQFF
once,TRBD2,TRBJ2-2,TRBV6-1,TGTGCCAGCAGTGAACTAGCGGGACCGAACACCGGGGAGCTGTTTTTT,CASSELAGPNTGELFF
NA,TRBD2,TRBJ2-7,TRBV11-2,TGTGCCAGCAGCGTGGGTGGCGGGAGGATCTACGAGCAGTACTTC,CASSVGGGRIYEQYF
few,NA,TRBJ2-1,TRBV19,TGTGCCAGTAGTATAGGACCTAGTTCAAGCGAGCAGTTCTTC,CASSIGPSSSEQFF
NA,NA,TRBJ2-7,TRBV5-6,TGTGCCAGCAGCTTGGTTGGGAGCTACGAGCAGTACTTC,CASSLVGSYEQYF
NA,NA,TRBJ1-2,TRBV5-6,TGTGCCAGCAGAATCGAGGTGTGGACAGTTGGTGGCTACACCTTC,CASRIEVWTVGGYTF
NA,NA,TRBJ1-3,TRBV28,TGTGCCAGCAGTTTAAATTTGGCGGTATACTCTGGAAACACCATATATTTT,CASSLNLAVYSGNTIYF
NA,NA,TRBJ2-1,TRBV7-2,TGTGCCAGCAGCCCTAGCGACTCCTACAATGAGCAGTTCTTC,CASSPSDSYNEQFF
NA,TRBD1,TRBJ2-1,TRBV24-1,TGTGCCACCAGTGATCCTTTTACAGGGGCAAGCTCCTACAATGAGCAGTTCTTC,CATSDPFTGASSYNEQFF
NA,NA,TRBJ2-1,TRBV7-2,TGTGCCAGCAGCTTAGTTCGGGATAGCAAATATGAGCAGTTCTTC,CASSLVRDSKYEQFF
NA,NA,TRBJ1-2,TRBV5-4,TGTGCCAGCAGCTCCAGGGCCGGCTACACCTTC,CASSSRAGYTF
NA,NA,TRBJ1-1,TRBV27,TGTGCCAGCAGCGAACAGACCATGAACACTGAAGCTTTCTTT,CASSEQTMNTEAFF
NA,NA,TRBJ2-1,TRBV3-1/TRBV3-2,TGTGCCAGCAGCCAAGATAGCGGAGGTTGGAATGAGCAGTTCTTC,CASSQDSGGWNEQFF
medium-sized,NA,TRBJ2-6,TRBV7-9,TGTGCCAGCAGGCCCCAGGGTACCGGGGCCAACGTCCTGACTTTC,CASRPQGTGANVLTF
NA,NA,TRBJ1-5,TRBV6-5,TGTGCCAGCAGCCTCGACGGGGATCAGCCCCAGCATTTT,CASSLDGDQPQHF
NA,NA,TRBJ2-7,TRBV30,TGTGCCTGGAGTCCGACACAAACCTACGAGCAGTACTTC,CAWSPTQTYEQYF
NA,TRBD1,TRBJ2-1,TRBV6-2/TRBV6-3,TGTGCCAGCAGTTACCTAACCGGGACAGGGACTTACAATGAGCAGTTCTTC,CASSYLTGTGTYNEQFF
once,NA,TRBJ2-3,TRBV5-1,TGCGCCAGCAGTGGCAGTACCTCAGATACGCAGTATTTT,CASSGSTSDTQYF
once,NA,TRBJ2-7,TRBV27,TGTGCCAGCAGAGCCGGGACTTTCTACGAGCAGTACTTC,CASRAGTFYEQYF
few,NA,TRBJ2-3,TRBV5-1,TGCGCCAGCAGTGGGGAGACAGATACGCAGTATTTT,CASSGETDTQYF
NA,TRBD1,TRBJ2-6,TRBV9,TGTGCCAGCAAAAGGGACAGGGGCGACTCTGGGGCCAACGTCCTGACTTTC,CASKRDRGDSGANVLTF